Ten or more counts support the clone carrying this T cell receptor (beta chain). No antigen is known for it. The study amplified TCR beta CDR3 regions using RNA transcripts. HTBI primers were employed in first-round RT-PCR, then a second-round multiplex PCR followed. TCRdb independently ran MiXCR on the multiplex PCR reads; one entry per CDR3 protein. The sample has fewer than 650,000 distinct CDR3 sequences, 22% seen once. This record comes from a study of Graves' ophthalmopathy and Graves' hyperthyroidism. From germline, CDR1 is SNHLY and CDR2 FYNNEI. The CDR3 length is 19 residues. Germline trimming cut 2 bases from V and 5 bases from J; bases unmatched to any gene: 18. Study results and limitations: A majority of expanded thyroid clonotypes exceeding 0.001 frequency were likewise present in blood. The model reached just under 71% sensitivity and about 72% specificity for predicting ophthalmopathy progression.

Other autoimmune diseases, uncontrolled infections, pregnancy or lactation led to the exclusion of patients. Reliance was placed on clinical symptoms, serum thyroxine, TRAb, thyroid ultrasound and orbital computed tomography for diagnosis. The sequence was obtained from a woman under 30 with stable Graves' hyperthyroidism. Some clones in this sample may be carry-over from other donors' samples. The sample consisted of peripheral blood. V is TRBV2 and J is TRBJ1-2, with 9 bases aligning to TRBD1. CDR3 sequence (DNA): TGTGCCAGCAGTGAAAGGGTCTTCTCACCCGGGACAGGGTGGTATGGCTACACCTTC. The encoded protein is CASSERVFSPGTGWYGYTF.